The 3 T cell receptor beta chains below all came from one sample that was sequenced in a study of CD8+ T cells in alopecia areata. Sorting of pooled cutaneous lymph node cells was based on CD4, CD8alpha, NKG2D, NKG2ACE and other markers. cDNA prepared by RNA extraction and subsequent reverse transcription served as the template for sequencing. Profiled with immunoSEQ multiplex PCR; TCRdb holds only in-frame clones, not every one. The record shows under 350,000 clones for this sample, with no singletons present. Sample: CD4+ T cells sorted from a lymph node. These receptors all come from a C3H/HeJ mouse with alopecia areata. The strain's MHC haplotype is H2-k.

This clone was seen more than once but under ten times. Gene labels here are mouse ones. The read comes to an end 4 residues before the CDR3 does, leaving the germline J gene to fill in the end. The V and J genes are TRBV5 and TRBJ2-3; TRBD1 matches 10 bases. Looked up from germline, CDR1 is LGHNA and CDR2 is YNLKQL (reference sequence). The length of the CDR3 is 17 residues. After removal of 4 bases from V and 2 bases from J, the junction contained 9 bases not matched to a gene. Incomplete CDR3 DNA: TGTGCCAGCAGCCGCCTGGGACAGGGGCCTGTTGCAGAA. It specifies CASSRLGQGPVAE. From start to end, the CDR3 is CASSRLGQGPVAETLYF.

This clone occurred a few times. Gene names and germline match the mouse. The read terminates 3 residues before the CDR3 end, so the remaining end is supplied by the germline J gene. This same CDR3 is encoded by further DNA sequences in the sample. This chain connects TRBV19 to TRBJ1-6; 7 bases map to TRBD1. TRBJ1-6 is noted as an ORF with a role that remains uncertain. CDR1 and CDR2 (germline): FNHDT, SITEND (reference sequence). There are 14 residues in the CDR3. V lost 3 bases to trimming and J lost 3 bases; unmatched junction nucleotides: 0. Partial CDR3 DNA: TGTGCCAGCAGTAGACAGGGCTATAATTCGCCC. Its translation: CASSRQGYNSP. Given in full, the CDR3 is CASSRQGYNSPLYF.

This clone was counted only a few times. Gene names refer to mouse genes. The CDR3 end is not reached by the read, which stops 3 residues before it; the germline J gene fills it in. This chain connects TRBV5 to TRBJ1-6; 9 nucleotides align to TRBD1. TRBJ1-6 is an ORF, with its function uncertain. The CDR3 spans 16 residues. Germline V gene sequence: CDR1 LGHNA, CDR2 YNLKQL (reference sequence). V was pared by 0 bases and J by 7 bases, with 4 bases of the junction left unmatched. The CDR3 bases that were read are TGTGCCAGCAGCCAAGAGTGGGACAGGGTCAATTCGCCC. Residues: CASSQEWDRVNSP. The full CDR3 protein is CASSQEWDRVNSPLYF.